One and the same sample provided the 28 T cell receptor beta chains below, sequenced in a study of blood T cell repertoires in COVID-19 (dated by TCRdb to 2019 to 2021). The method was the immunoSEQ multiplex PCR assay. Here the immuneACCESS table is served through TCRdb, limited to in-frame sequences with V and J called. Missing clones are a known gap in these copies; in checked studies unresolved V genes cover under half, and the rest lacks a known reason. The sample data list around 360,000 clones, and 87% of these were observed just once. The top ten clonotypes cover approximately 1.9% of the sample. Sequenced material: PBMCs or T cells enriched from blood (not recorded which). These TCRs come from a man aged 40-50 years in a cohort exposed to, infected with or recovered from COVID-19 (not recorded which).

V usage is TRBV5-5 and J usage is TRBJ2-4; weak D call: TRBD2 (5 bases). V was shortened by 0 bases and J by 1 base, with 14 bases between the two germline ends. Germline-derived CDR1 and CDR2 are SGHKS and YYEKEE (reference sequence). This CDR3 is built from 17 residues. CDR3 nucleotide sequence: TGTGCCAGCAGCTTGGTTGGGAGTGGGTCGGCCAAAAACATTCAGTACTTC. This encodes CASSLVGSGSAKNIQYF.

This clone was seen just once. The chain uses TRBV3-1 (or the pseudogene TRBV3-2) and TRBJ2-7, with 9 bases matching TRBD2. Germline lookup yields CDR1 LGHDT and CDR2 YNNKEL (reference sequence). Losses at the gene ends were 1 base for V and 3 bases for J; bases not matched to a gene: 4. The CDR3 length is 15 residues. The CDR3 DNA follows: TGTGCCAGCAGCCAAGTGCTAGCGGGGAACTACGAGCAGTACTTC. Translating it yields CASSQVLAGNYEQYF.

J is TRBJ1-2 and V is TRBV21-1; the D segment call TRBD1 is taken from the table without a DNA check. TRBV21-1 is a known pseudogene. This CDR3 has 15 residues. As DNA, the CDR3 is TGTGCCAGCAACCCAACAGGGAAGCATAACTATGGCTACACCTTC. This translates into CASNPTGKHNYGYTF.

This clone has only one observation. This rearrangement joins TRBV28 to TRBJ1-6; 8 bases are shared with TRBD1. Germline lookup yields CDR1 MDHEN and CDR2 SYDVKM. The CDR3 sequence is 15 residues long. V lost 5 bases to trimming and J lost 9 bases; unmatched junction nucleotides: 9. The CDR3 loop is CASSQPTGQVSPLHF. CDR3 coding DNA: TGTGCCAGCAGTCAACCTACGGGACAGGTTTCACCCCTCCACTTT.

V usage is TRBV11-2 and J usage is TRBJ1-4, with no clear D. Germline V gene sequence: CDR1 SGHAT, CDR2 FQNNGV. This CDR3 has 15 amino acids. Trimming pared 5 bases from V and 8 bases from J, leaving 18 bases between. CDR3 DNA sequence: TGTGCCAGCAGCCGCCGGTGGGGAGCGCGGGAAAAACTGTTTTTT. This encodes CASSRRWGAREKLFF.

CDR3 region: CASNAGGYEQYF. In nucleotides, the CDR3 is TGTGCCAGCAATGCAGGGGGCTACGAGCAGTACTTC. The rearrangement uses TRBV28 and TRBJ2-7, with 7 bases fitting TRBD1. Germline trimming cut 7 bases from V and 3 bases from J; bases unmatched to any gene: 3. The CDR3 length is 12 residues. Germline V CDR1 and CDR2: MDHEN, SYDVKM. The full variable domain, in which reference TRBV28 and TRBJ2-7 provide the parts outside the CDR3, is DVKVTQSSRYLVKRTGEKVFLECVQDMDHENMFWYRQDPGLGLRLIYFSYDVKMKEKGDIPEGYSVSREKKERFSLILESASTNQTSMYLCASNAGGYEQYFGPGTRLTVT.

The V gene is TRBV9, the J gene TRBJ2-5; D is possibly TRBD1 (6 bases). The V end was cut by 3 bases, the J end by 4 bases, with 16 bases between. The germline V gene encodes CDR1 SGDLS and CDR2 YYNGEE. The CDR3 is 15 residues long. CDR3 sequence (DNA): TGTGCCAGCAGCGACTCCTCCGGACAGCTAGAGACCCAGTACTTC. Its translation is CASSDSSGQLETQYF.

The CDR3 DNA reads TGTGCCAGCAGCCCTCGGGGACAGGGGGGTTCCTACTATGGCTACACCTTC. Encoded protein: CASSPRGQGGSYYGYTF. The rearrangement links TRBV7-6 to TRBJ1-2, with 11 nucleotides matching TRBD1. Germline V gives CDR1 SGHVS, CDR2 FNYEAQ. V trimming: 5 bases; J trimming: 3 bases; junction bases outside the gene matches: 11. The CDR3 is 17 amino acids.

The rearrangement joins TRBV5-1 to TRBJ2-1; 12 bases agree with TRBD2. CDR1 is SGHRS, CDR2 YFSETQ, per germline. The CDR3 consists of 18 residues. V trimming: 0 bases; J trimming: 5 bases; junction bases outside the gene matches: 9. CDR3 sequence (DNA): TGCGCCAGCAGCTTGGCATACCTAGCGGGAGGGCCCCACAATGAGCAGTTCTTC. As protein: CASSLAYLAGGPHNEQFF.

V and J are TRBV30 and TRBJ1-4, with 9 bases lining up with TRBD1. With V trimmed by 8 bases and J by 2 bases, 12 bases remained unmatched. From germline, CDR1 is GTSNPN and CDR2 SVGIG (reference sequence). CDR3 length equals 16 residues. The CDR3 spells CAGTGSQVPTNEKLFF. CDR3 in DNA: TGTGCCGGGACAGGGTCTCAGGTCCCGACTAATGAAAAACTGTTTTTT.

CDR3 nucleotides: TGTGCCATCAGTGAGACAGGGGGCTTCTATGGCTACACCTTC. Its protein product is CAISETGGFYGYTF. The chain links TRBV10-3 to TRBJ1-2; 9 nucleotides line up with TRBD1. Germline V gene sequence: CDR1 ENHRY, CDR2 SYGVKD. This CDR3 spans 14 amino acids. V dropped 2 bases and J dropped 4; count of bases not matched to a gene: 2.

The V gene is TRBV6-5, the J gene TRBJ2-5, with unresolved D. V lost 6 bases and J lost 3, with 8 bases in between. This CDR3 has 12 residues. In germline, CDR1 is MNHEY, CDR2 SVGAGI. The CDR3 loop is CASRTSKETQYF. The CDR3, as DNA: TGTGCCAGCAGGACTTCTAAAGAGACCCAGTACTTC.

The chain is built from TRBV28 and TRBJ1-2; 10 bases are shared with TRBD1. In germline, CDR1 is MDHEN, CDR2 SYDVKM. The J segment lost 8 bases and the V segment lost 4 bases, leaving 4 bases of the junction unmatched. CDR3 length: 13 residues. The CDR3: CASSSRDRGGYTF. The CDR3 DNA follows: TGTGCCAGCAGTTCCCGGGACAGGGGCGGCTACACCTTC.

The rearrangement uses TRBV9 and TRBJ2-5; weak D call: TRBD1 (6 bases). The CDR3 covers 15 residues. CDR1 SGDLS and CDR2 YYNGEE come from the germline V gene. V dropped 3 bases and J dropped 2 bases, with 14 bases sitting between them. The CDR3 DNA reads TGTGCCAGCAGCGCCAGACAACAGGGTCAAGAGACCCAGTACTTC. Protein product: CASSARQQGQETQYF.

The chain uses TRBV5-1 and TRBJ2-7; the D gene is possibly TRBD2 (6 bases). CDR3 length: 16 residues. Trimming shortened V by 0 bases and J by 2 bases, and 15 bases separated the two germline ends. From germline, CDR1 is SGHRS and CDR2 YFSETQ. CDR3 sequence: CASSLAWGSGTYEQYF. The CDR3 DNA follows: TGCGCCAGCAGCTTGGCCTGGGGTAGCGGAACCTACGAGCAGTACTTC.

This sequence joins TRBV9 and TRBJ1-4; a weak D match, TRBD1 (6 bases). The CDR3 spans 15 residues. In germline, CDR1 is SGDLS, CDR2 YYNGEE. V was trimmed by 0 bases and J by 8 bases, leaving 14 bases between them. The CDR3 DNA sequence: TGTGCCAGCAGCGTAGTACAGGGAGGGGTGGAAAAACTGTTTTTT. Protein product: CASSVVQGGVEKLFF.

The CDR3 spells CATSIEYGQMNTEAFF. The CDR3 nucleotides are TGTGCCACCAGCATAGAATACGGACAGATGAACACTGAAGCTTTCTTT. This chain joins TRBV15 and TRBJ1-1, with D possibly matching TRBD1 (6 bases). Germline V CDR1 and CDR2: LNHNV, YYDKDF (reference sequence). Trimming stripped 4 bases from V and 0 bases from J, with 15 bases between. The CDR3 is 16 residues long. Full variable domain (missing parts from reference TRBV15 and TRBJ1-1): DAMVIQNPRYQVTQFGKPVTLSCSQTLNHNVMYWYQQKSSQAPKLLFHYYDKDFNNEADTPDNFQSRRPNTSFCFLDIRSPGLGDTAMYLCATSIEYGQMNTEAFFGQGTRLTVV.

The rearrangement links TRBV7-3 to TRBJ2-1, with TRBD2 matching over 10 bases. Germline lookup yields CDR1 SGHTA and CDR2 FQGTGA. Germline trimming cut 2 bases from V and 6 bases from J; bases unmatched to any gene: 7. This CDR3 is 16 amino acids long. The CDR3 DNA sequence: TGTGCCAGCAGCTTACTTTCACTAGCGGGGATCAATGAGCAGTTCTTC. Protein: CASSLLSLAGINEQFF.

This clone was recorded only once. The chain joins TRBV5-6 to TRBJ2-7; TRBD2 is a possible D gene (6 bases). With 3 bases removed from V and 5 bases from J, the gap between germline ends came to 18 bases. CDR1 SGHDT and CDR2 YYEEEE come from the germline V gene. The CDR3 is made up of 15 amino acids. CDR3 residues: CASSSALSGFDEQYF. For the CDR3, the DNA is TGTGCCAGCAGCTCGGCCCTTAGCGGATTTGACGAGCAGTACTTC.

The genes are TRBV7-9 and TRBJ1-1; unclear D gene. The germline V gene encodes CDR1 SEHNR and CDR2 FQNEAQ (reference sequence). The V and J ends lost 3 bases and 1 base respectively, with 9 bases between them. The length of the CDR3 is 14 residues. CDR3 sequence (DNA): TGTGCCAGCAGCTTCTACAGTGAGAACACTGAAGCTTTCTTT. This codes for CASSFYSENTEAFF.

The chain recombines TRBV5-1 with TRBJ2-1; the match to TRBD2 covers 11 bases. Unmatched junction bases numbered 12, after V lost 4 bases and J lost 3 bases. CDR1 and CDR2 from the germline V gene are SGHRS and YFSETQ. The CDR3 covers 18 residues. The CDR3, as DNA: TGCGCCAGCAGCGTATTAGCGGGAGGGAAGCCTGGCTACAATGAGCAGTTCTTC. This encodes CASSVLAGGKPGYNEQFF.

The chain is built from TRBV19 and TRBJ1-5; 7 positions agree with TRBD1. This CDR3 contains 15 residues. With V trimmed by 3 bases and J by 4 bases, 6 bases remained unmatched. The germline V gene has CDR1 LNHDA and CDR2 SQIVND (reference sequence). The CDR3 reads CASSIISTGNQPQHF. As DNA, the CDR3 is TGTGCCAGTAGTATCATCTCGACAGGGAATCAGCCCCAGCATTTT.

This clone was seen a handful of times. The chain uses TRBV6-6 and TRBJ2-1; 12 bases are shared with TRBD2. With 5 bases clipped from V and 4 bases from J, the junction kept 6 bases outside the gene matches. The CDR3 has 16 amino acids. Germline-derived CDR1 and CDR2 are MNHNY and SVGAGI (reference sequence). As DNA, the CDR3 is TGTGCCAGCAGTCGACTAGCGGGAGCGATATACAATGAGCAGTTCTTC. Translating gives CASSRLAGAIYNEQFF.

This clone was counted once. J is TRBJ1-1 and V is TRBV30; D gene unclear. Trimming pared 4 bases from V and 2 bases from J, leaving 14 bases between. Germline-derived CDR1 and CDR2 are GTSNPN and SVGIG (reference sequence). This CDR3 comprises 14 residues. The CDR3 coding sequence is TGTGCCTGGAACCTCCTTACAATTAACACTGAAGCTTTCTTT. Its protein product is CAWNLLTINTEAFF.

V usage is TRBV21-1 and J usage is TRBJ1-2; the D call of TRBD1 is as the table states it, not checked on the DNA. TRBV21-1 is a recognized pseudogene. CDR3 size: 16 residues. The DNA of the CDR3 is TGTGCCAGCAGCGCTAAGGGACAGGGGGCAAGCTATGGCTACACCTTC. Translated: CASSAKGQGASYGYTF.

This sequence joins TRBV6-5 and TRBJ2-1; 8 nucleotides match TRBD2. From germline, CDR1 is MNHEY and CDR2 SVGAGI. Unmatched junction bases numbered 15, after V lost 7 bases and J lost 16 bases. This CDR3 contains 13 residues. This CDR3 reads CASTSQGSGNEFF. As DNA, the CDR3 is TGTGCCAGCACTTCCCAGGGTAGCGGGAATGAATTCTTC.

The chain is built from TRBV4-2 and TRBJ1-6; TRBD1 might be the D (5 bases). This CDR3 spans 18 amino acids. Trimming cost V 0 bases and J 6 bases, with 18 bases left between them. Germline V gene data show CDR1 as LGHNA and CDR2 as YNFKEQ. The CDR3 loop is CASSQDPSFRGFNSPLHF. The CDR3 nucleotides are TGTGCCAGCAGCCAAGATCCGAGCTTTCGGGGGTTTAATTCACCCCTCCACTTT.

V is TRBV4-1 and J is TRBJ2-7; 10 bases agree with TRBD2. This CDR3 has 19 amino acids. Germline V gives CDR1 MGHRA, CDR2 YSYEKL. Trimming at V came to 1 base and at J to 0 bases, leaving 12 bases not matched to a gene. CDR3 nucleotides: TGCGCCAGCAGCCAAGCATCGGCTAGCGGGAGTGCAAGCTCCTACGAGCAGTACTTC. Translation: CASSQASASGSASSYEQYF.